This TCR beta chain was identified in a study of T cell repertoires in cytomegalovirus infection. Comment on this clonotype: Its antigen is unidentified.

V dropped 2 bases and J dropped 0 bases, with 11 bases sitting between them. The length of the CDR3 is 16 residues. Germline-derived CDR1 and CDR2 are LNHDA and SQIVND (reference sequence). TCRdb called the reads again in MiXCR, with one record for every CDR3 protein. Counted here are roughly 500,000 distinct CDR3 sequences, 33% occurring once; the ten biggest clones make up roughly a sixth. The V gene is TRBV19, the J gene TRBJ2-1, with D possibly matching TRBD2 (6 bases). This receptor was obtained from a human donor in good health (CMV status not recorded). Some clones in this sample may be carry-over from other donors' samples. The starting material was cultured PBMCs, obtained from culture after CMV antigen stimulation. For the CDR3, the DNA is TGTGCCAGTAGTATACTCGGGGGTGGCTCCTACAATGAGCAGTTCTTC. This translates into CASSILGGGSYNEQFF.